The 31 T cell receptor beta chains in this list originate from one sample, sequenced in a study of blood T cell repertoires in COVID-19. The method was immunoSEQ multiplex PCR; TCRdb's version includes in-frame clones alone and lacks a portion of them. This table holds nearly 110,000 clones, roughly nine tenths found once. Sequencing was performed on peripheral blood. These receptor sequences come from a man aged 40-49 years with active or convalescent COVID-19.

The genes are TRBV5-4 and TRBJ1-1, with 8 bases aligning to TRBD1. V was pared by 4 bases and J by 7 bases, with 9 bases of the junction left unmatched. The CDR3 runs to 14 residues. CDR1 is SGHNT, CDR2 YYREEE, per germline (reference sequence). This CDR3 reads CASSKTGDVGEAFF. Written as DNA, the CDR3 is TGTGCCAGCAGCAAGACAGGGGATGTGGGTGAAGCTTTCTTT.

This chain links TRBV6-5 with TRBJ1-2; D perhaps matches TRBD1 (6 bases). The CDR3 is 13 amino acids. Germline assignment: CDR1 MNHEY and CDR2 SVGAGI. Trimming pared 10 bases from V and 6 bases from J, leaving 18 bases between. CDR3 in amino acids: CATQQGGWDGYTF. The CDR3 nucleotides are TGTGCCACCCAGCAAGGGGGATGGGATGGCTACACCTTC.

In this sample, this clone turned up once. Here the CDR3 DNA reads TGTGCCAGCAGTTATGTTCGACCGGGGACTAACTATGGCTACACCTTC. It encodes CASSYVRPGTNYGYTF. J is TRBJ1-2 and V is TRBV6-2 or TRBV6-3; no firm D call. The length of the CDR3 is 16 residues. Per germline, CDR1 MNHEY and CDR2 SVGEGT. Trimming stripped 3 bases from V and 0 bases from J, with 14 bases between.

This clone was observed a single time. The CDR3 DNA sequence: TGTGCCAGCAGCCTTGTAGAAGACTCCGCCCAGTACTTC. Its protein is CASSLVEDSAQYF. V usage is TRBV4-2 and J usage is TRBJ2-5; no clear D. Germline V CDR1 and CDR2: LGHNA, YNFKEQ. V was trimmed by 4 bases and J by 9 bases, leaving 15 bases between them. The CDR3 runs to 13 residues.

J is TRBJ2-1 and V is TRBV19; TRBD2 aligns across 8 bases. CDR1 LNHDA and CDR2 SQIVND come from the germline V gene (reference sequence). V gave up 1 base and J gave up 2 bases; unmatched junction bases: 1. The CDR3 runs 15 residues. The CDR3 sequence is CASSIAAGAYNEQFF. CDR3 nucleotides: TGTGCCAGTAGTATAGCAGCGGGGGCCTACAATGAGCAGTTCTTC.

This clone appeared a single time. The chain carries TRBV5-4 and TRBJ2-7, with 16 bases matching TRBD2. The CDR3 loop spans 16 amino acids. Germline V lookup: CDR1 SGHNT, CDR2 YYREEE (reference sequence). V shed 4 bases and J 5 bases; nucleotides not matched to a gene: 6. CDR3 region: CASSEGLAGGPDEQYF. The CDR3 nucleotides are TGTGCCAGCAGCGAGGGACTAGCGGGAGGGCCTGACGAGCAGTACTTC.

The rearrangement links TRBV24-1 to TRBJ1-1, with 10 bases fitting TRBD1. V lost 7 bases, J lost 5 bases, and 9 bases stayed unmatched. The length of the CDR3 is 15 residues. The germline V gene has CDR1 KGHDR and CDR2 SFDVKD. CDR3 in amino acids: CATRSPGQGITEAFF. As DNA, the CDR3 is TGTGCCACCAGGAGTCCGGGACAGGGGATAACTGAAGCTTTCTTT.

The chain links TRBV29-1 to TRBJ2-7; TRBD1 matches at 7 bases. V lost 4 bases and J lost 2; bases outside the gene matches: 5. The CDR3 has 13 residues. The germline V gene has CDR1 SQVTM and CDR2 ANQGSEA. This CDR3 is CSVGQGDTYEQYF. In DNA form, the CDR3 reads TGCAGCGTTGGGCAGGGGGATACCTACGAGCAGTACTTC.

The rearrangement links TRBV28 to TRBJ1-6; no firm D call. The CDR3 covers 17 residues. CDR1 is MDHEN, CDR2 SYDVKM, per germline. V was cut by 4 bases and J by 1 base, with 14 bases left in between. The CDR3 loop reads CASSWRGISSYNSPLHF. In nucleotides, the CDR3 is TGTGCCAGCAGTTGGCGGGGAATAAGTTCCTATAATTCACCCCTCCACTTT.

The J gene is TRBJ2-5, the V gene TRBV5-1; TRBD2 matches at 10 bases. Germline CDR1 SGHRS, CDR2 YFSETQ. Trimming took 1 base from V and 5 from J; bases not matched to a gene: 5. The CDR3 loop spans 15 amino acids. CDR3 DNA sequence: TGCGCCAGCAGCTTGTCTAGCGGGAGTATCGAGACCCAGTACTTC. It is translated as CASSLSSGSIETQYF.

The chain recombines TRBV14 with TRBJ1-3, with D uncertain. V was pared by 1 base and J by 2 bases, with 9 bases between. Germline CDR1 reads SGHDN; CDR2 reads FVKESK. The CDR3 is 15 residues long. The DNA of the CDR3 is TGTGCCAGCAGCCAAGGGGCCCAACCTGGAAACACCATATATTTT. It yields the protein CASSQGAQPGNTIYF.

The CDR3 sequence is CASSLLGLGVSNSPLHF. The CDR3 nucleotides are TGTGCCAGCAGTTTATTAGGCCTCGGAGTTAGTAATTCACCCCTCCACTTT. The chain links TRBV28 to TRBJ1-6; D not resolved. V was shortened by 1 base and J by 6 bases, with 16 bases between the two germline ends. CDR3 length equals 17 residues. The germline gives CDR1 MDHEN, CDR2 SYDVKM.

This clone was counted between two and nine times. The chain is built from TRBV3-1 (or the pseudogene TRBV3-2) and TRBJ2-2, with TRBD2 matching over 7 bases. There are 17 residues in the CDR3. V gave up 5 bases and J gave up 4 bases; unmatched junction bases: 13. CDR1 is LGHDT, CDR2 YNNKEL, per germline (reference sequence). The CDR3 region has the DNA TGTGCCAGCAGCTCCGCTGGGGCGGGAGACGGCACCGGGGAGCTGTTTTTT. It specifies CASSSAGAGDGTGELFF.

The CDR3: CASSWAGGQETQYF. The CDR3 DNA reads as TGTGCCAGCAGCTGGGCGGGGGGGCAAGAGACCCAGTACTTC. The rearrangement uses TRBV7-2 and TRBJ2-5; 9 positions match TRBD2. Germline CDR1 is SGHTA and CDR2 is FQGNSA. The CDR3 covers 14 residues. J lost 2 bases, V lost 4 bases, and 2 bases had no gene match.

The chain is built from TRBV5-1 and TRBJ2-3, with a weak D call TRBD2 (6 bases). Trimming took 1 base from V and 1 from J, leaving 10 bases between them. The CDR3 length is 15 residues. Looked up from germline, CDR1 is SGHRS and CDR2 is YFSETQ. CDR3 amino acids: CASSLSGVGTDTQYF. In DNA form, the CDR3 reads TGCGCCAGCAGCTTGTCGGGGGTGGGCACAGATACGCAGTATTTT.

The rearrangement links TRBV5-4 to TRBJ1-3; no firm D call. The CDR3 consists of 14 residues. Trimming shortened V by 0 bases and J by 2 bases, and 6 bases separated the two germline ends. Germline V gene data show CDR1 as SGHNT and CDR2 as YYREEE (reference sequence). The CDR3 region has the DNA TGTGCCAGCAGCTTGGACATCCCTGGAAACACCATATATTTT. This codes for CASSLDIPGNTIYF.

This sequence joins TRBV18 and TRBJ1-3, with unresolved D. The CDR3 is made up of 15 amino acids. The germline V gene encodes CDR1 KGHSH and CDR2 LQKENI. V gave up 6 bases and J gave up 4 bases, with 16 bases separating them. This chain's CDR3 is CASSSLEYTGNTIYF. The CDR3 DNA is TGTGCCAGCTCCTCCCTAGAATACACCGGAAACACCATATATTTT.

The chain employs TRBV28 and TRBJ1-1, with TRBD1 as a possible D gene (5 bases). The CDR3 length is 17 residues. Germline V gene lookup returns CDR1 MDHEN and CDR2 SYDVKM. The V end was cut by 3 bases, the J end by 2 bases, with 19 bases between. The CDR3 DNA is TGTGCCAGCAGTTTTCAAGGGGCGGTGGGGCTTAACACTGAAGCTTTCTTT. Translating it yields CASSFQGAVGLNTEAFF.

The J gene is TRBJ2-3, the V gene TRBV7-2; D is perhaps TRBD2 (6 bases). The V gene lost 1 base and the J gene lost 2 bases, with 19 bases spanning the gap. Germline CDR1 SGHTA, CDR2 FQGNSA. This CDR3 comprises 18 residues. CDR3 nucleotide sequence: TGTGCCAGCAGCTTAGGGGGATGGGCGGGACTTTTCACAGATACGCAGTATTTT. This codes for CASSLGGWAGLFTDTQYF.

The rearrangement uses TRBV6-5 and TRBJ1-2; 7 bases are a match to TRBD1. V dropped 2 bases and J dropped 4; count of bases not matched to a gene: 7. Looked up from germline, CDR1 is MNHEY and CDR2 is SVGAGI. The CDR3 extends over 15 amino acids. The CDR3 DNA follows: TGTGCCAGCAGTTACGCTACGACAGGGCGCTATGGCTACACCTTC. Translating gives CASSYATTGRYGYTF.

The chain carries TRBV9 and TRBJ2-7; 7 bases align to TRBD1. CDR3 length equals 15 residues. V shed 2 bases, J shed 4 bases, and the junction held 9 bases outside the gene matches. In germline, CDR1 is SGDLS, CDR2 YYNGEE. CDR3 in DNA: TGTGCCAGCAGCGTGGGGACAGTCCTTCAATACGAGCAGTACTTC. Protein: CASSVGTVLQYEQYF.

V and J are TRBV30 and TRBJ2-5, with D possibly TRBD2 on 6 matching bases. The CDR3 is made up of 15 amino acids. Germline assignment: CDR1 GTSNPN and CDR2 SVGIG (reference sequence). The V gene lost 2 bases and the J gene lost 7 bases, with 20 bases spanning the gap. The CDR3 nucleotides are TGTGCCTGGAGTCTTGGGACTTCCTCAATGGGGACCCAGTACTTC. Residues: CAWSLGTSSMGTQYF.

The count of this clone is one. CDR3: CASSFLGGTSGLRNEQFF. In nucleotides, the CDR3 is TGTGCCAGCAGCTTCTTGGGGGGGACTAGCGGACTTCGCAATGAGCAGTTCTTC. The chain employs TRBV7-3 and TRBJ2-1; 11 nucleotides line up with TRBD2. The trim removed 3 bases at V and 6 bases at J, leaving 13 bases unmatched. CDR1 is SGHTA, CDR2 FQGTGA, per germline. The CDR3 runs to 18 residues.

This chain joins TRBV6-2 or TRBV6-3 and TRBJ2-1, with D possibly being TRBD2 (5 bases). The V gene lost 6 bases and the J gene lost 9 bases, with 9 bases spanning the gap. There are 11 residues in the CDR3. Germline CDR1 MNHEY, CDR2 SVGEGT. CDR3 sequence reads: CASSHGLEQFF. In DNA, the CDR3 is TGTGCCAGCAGCCACGGACTTGAGCAGTTCTTC.

DNA for the CDR3: TGTGCCAGCAGGATGACAGAAGAAGAGACCCAGTACTTC. Protein sequence: CASRMTEEETQYF. V gene TRBV6-5 combines with J gene TRBJ2-5, with D maybe TRBD1 (5 bases). Germline V gives CDR1 MNHEY, CDR2 SVGAGI. The germline V and J ends were trimmed by 6 bases and 3 bases, with 11 bases remaining between them. This CDR3 region has 13 residues.

The J gene is TRBJ2-7, the V gene TRBV5-1; 11 nucleotides match TRBD1. Germline CDR1 SGHRS, CDR2 YFSETQ. V lost 2 bases and J lost 6; bases outside the gene matches: 4. CDR3 size: 14 residues. Here the CDR3 DNA reads TGCGCCAGCAGCTTTTGGGGACAGGGGGGCGAGCAGTACTTC. It is translated as CASSFWGQGGEQYF.

The chain links TRBV7-2 to TRBJ1-5, with D unresolved. Germline V lookup: CDR1 SGHTA, CDR2 FQGNSA. Trimming cost V 5 bases and J 4 bases, with 15 bases left between them. The CDR3 extends over 15 amino acids. This chain's CDR3 is CASSTRRATNQPQHF. The CDR3 DNA sequence: TGTGCCAGCAGCACCCGGAGGGCCACTAATCAGCCCCAGCATTTT.

J is TRBJ1-2 and V is TRBV3-1 (or the pseudogene TRBV3-2); D unclear. CDR1 is LGHDT and CDR2 is YNNKEL in the germline V gene (reference sequence). The CDR3 runs to 16 residues. With 3 bases removed from V and 0 bases from J, the gap between germline ends came to 14 bases. The CDR3 bases are TGTGCCAGCAGCCAGGCCGGGGTCGGAGCTAACTATGGCTACACCTTC. Translating gives CASSQAGVGANYGYTF.

This rearrangement joins TRBV27 to TRBJ1-1; 9 bases align to TRBD1. Germline V lookup: CDR1 MNHEY, CDR2 SMNVEV (reference sequence). The CDR3 runs 17 residues. The V segment lost 7 bases and the J segment 1 base; nucleotides outside the gene matches: 13. The CDR3 is CASTPSSGQGWNTEAFF. The CDR3 bases are TGTGCCAGCACCCCGTCTTCGGGACAGGGCTGGAACACTGAAGCTTTCTTT.

This clone was detected once. The J gene is TRBJ1-5, the V gene TRBV3-1 (or the pseudogene TRBV3-2); tentative D call: TRBD1 (5 bases). From germline, CDR1 is LGHDT and CDR2 YNNKEL (reference sequence). V shed 4 bases and J shed 7 bases, with 11 bases lying between them. This CDR3 is 13 amino acids long. CDR3: CASSLGGGQPQHF. CDR3 DNA sequence: TGTGCCAGCAGCCTTGGGGGGGGGCAGCCCCAGCATTTT.

The sample holds many counts of this clone. The J gene is TRBJ2-2, the V gene TRBV7-2; 9 nucleotides match TRBD2. The CDR3 totals 16 residues. V trimming: 6 bases; J trimming: 5 bases; junction bases outside the gene matches: 10. Germline-derived CDR1 and CDR2 are SGHTA and FQGNSA. Here the CDR3 DNA reads TGTGCCAGCAGGACGGGTAGCGGGAGTCGGACCGGGGAGCTGTTTTTT. It is translated as CASRTGSGSRTGELFF.